The next 31 T cell receptor beta chains were all read from a single sample in a study of OX40 agonist ivuxolimab in advanced cancers. Assay used: immunoSEQ multiplex PCR; TCRdb lists only in-frame clones, some missing. Of roughly 34,000 clones in the sample, roughly 84% were seen once. Material: CD4+ or CD8+ T cells sorted from blood, obtained in a trial of the OX40 agonist ivuxolimab. The receptors stem from an adult with an advanced solid tumor such as melanoma, head and neck, liver or kidney cancer.

The chain recombines TRBV9 with TRBJ2-1; D is possibly TRBD1 or TRBD2 (5 bases each). V gave up 4 bases and J gave up 8 bases, with 16 bases separating them. This CDR3 has 14 amino acids. Looked up from germline, CDR1 is SGDLS and CDR2 is YYNGEE. DNA of the CDR3: TGTGCCAGCAGCCCTCCGGTCGGGGCCTATGAGCAGTTCTTC. Translated, it gives CASSPPVGAYEQFF. Supplemented by reference TRBV9 and TRBJ2-1, the full variable domain reads DSGVTQTPKHLITATGQRVTLRCSPRSGDLSVYWYQQSLDQGLQFLIQYYNGEERAKGNILERFSAQQFPDLHSELNLSSLELGDSALYFCASSPPVGAYEQFFGPGTRLTVL.

CDR3 sequence: CASSHLKGPRSAYNEQFF. CDR3 DNA sequence: TGTGCCAGCAGTCACTTAAAAGGCCCGCGGAGTGCCTACAATGAGCAGTTCTTC. The rearrangement joins TRBV27 to TRBJ2-1, with no clear D. With 5 bases removed from V and 2 bases from J, the gap between germline ends came to 22 bases. The CDR3 spans 18 residues. The germline V gene has CDR1 MNHEY and CDR2 SMNVEV (reference sequence).

This chain's CDR3 is CSVEAYQGEQFF. Here the CDR3 DNA reads TGCAGCGTTGAAGCGTATCAGGGTGAGCAGTTCTTC. The rearrangement joins TRBV29-1 to TRBJ2-1; tentatively, D is TRBD1 (5 bases). This CDR3 has 12 residues. V was clipped by 1 base and J by 9 bases, with 10 bases between them. Germline V CDR1 and CDR2: SQVTM, ANQGSEA.

In its sample, this clone was seen a few times. Other DNA sequences in the same sample also yield this CDR3. This chain connects TRBV18 to TRBJ1-5; tentative D call: TRBD1 (6 bases). Deletions cut 2 bases from V and 6 bases from J, with 11 bases between. CDR3 length equals 14 residues. Germline CDR1 is KGHSH and CDR2 is LQKENI. The CDR3 is CASSPGGGGQPQHF. The CDR3 nucleotides are TGTGCCAGCTCACCAGGGGGGGGCGGTCAGCCCCAGCATTTT.

J is TRBJ2-3 and V is TRBV7-6, with 7 bases fitting TRBD2. Germline V gene lookup returns CDR1 SGHVS and CDR2 FNYEAQ. The CDR3 has 14 residues. With 8 bases clipped from V and 5 bases from J, the junction kept 10 bases outside the gene matches. In nucleotides, the CDR3 is TGTGCCAGCTCGTTCGGGGCGGGAGAAGATACGCAGTATTTT. It codes for CASSFGAGEDTQYF.

The V gene is TRBV6-6, the J gene TRBJ2-7; D may be TRBD2 (6 bases). V lost 7 bases and J 5 bases, leaving 12 bases between the germline ends. There are 12 residues in the CDR3. Germline-derived CDR1 and CDR2 are MNHNY and SVGAGI (reference sequence). The CDR3 region has the DNA TGTGCCAGCACCGCGGAGGGTAACGAGCAGTACTTC. It codes for CASTAEGNEQYF.

This clone was recorded only once. Because the CDR3's place on the DNA is in doubt, the DNA is left out and the CDR3 is given as listed by TCRdb. This sequence joins TRBV5-6 and TRBJ1-6. Germline V gives CDR1 SGHDT, CDR2 YYEEEE. Inclusive of both ends, the CDR3 amounts to 14 amino acids. The CDR3 is CASSVSLDNSPLHF.

V and J are TRBV7-9 and TRBJ1-4, with D perhaps TRBD1 (5 bases). The germline V gene has CDR1 SEHNR and CDR2 FQNEAQ (reference sequence). V shed 5 bases and J shed 4 bases, with 14 bases lying between them. The CDR3 covers 15 residues. The CDR3 is CASSESGTLNEKLFF. For the CDR3, the DNA is TGTGCCAGCAGCGAGTCCGGGACCCTTAATGAAAAACTGTTTTTT.

This chain uses TRBV7-9 with TRBJ2-7, with D uncertain. The germline V gene has CDR1 SEHNR and CDR2 FQNEAQ (reference sequence). The CDR3 has 14 residues. Trimming removed 5 bases at V and 6 bases at J, with 17 bases between. The DNA of the CDR3 is TGTGCCAGCAGCCTCTCCCCCTTAGTTGGCGAGCAGTACTTC. It encodes CASSLSPLVGEQYF.

This rearrangement joins TRBV25-1 to TRBJ2-5, with no clear D. CDR3 length: 15 amino acids. Trimming took off 3 bases at V and 2 bases at J, with 13 bases between the two ends. Germline CDR1 is MGHDK and CDR2 is SYGVNS. The CDR3 region has the DNA TGTGCCAGCAGTGACCTAAGACATAAACAAGAGACCCAGTACTTC. Residues: CASSDLRHKQETQYF.

In this sample, this clone turned up once. Here the CDR3 reads CASSLVILAGPSYEQYF. The CDR3 region has the DNA TGTGCCAGCAGCTTAGTAATCCTAGCGGGCCCCTCCTACGAGCAGTACTTC. The chain carries TRBV7-2 and TRBJ2-7; the match to TRBD2 covers 8 bases. V gave up 1 base and J gave up 0 bases; unmatched junction bases: 8. The CDR3 totals 17 residues. Germline V gene lookup returns CDR1 SGHTA and CDR2 FQGNSA.

The chain uses TRBV30 and TRBJ2-7, with 9 bases identical to TRBD2. The CDR3 covers 14 residues. V lost 1 base to trimming and J lost 7 bases; unmatched junction nucleotides: 8. CDR1 is GTSNPN and CDR2 is SVGIG in the germline V gene (reference sequence). The CDR3 nucleotides are TGTGCCTGGAGTGAGTTAGCGGGAGTAGAAGAGCAGTACTTC. It encodes CAWSELAGVEEQYF.

The chain employs TRBV7-2 and TRBJ2-7; D is undetermined. Trimming shortened V by 0 bases and J by 2 bases, and 5 bases separated the two germline ends. CDR3 size: 13 residues. CDR1 and CDR2 from the germline V gene are SGHTA and FQGNSA. The CDR3 DNA reads TGTGCCAGCAGCTTAGCGGATACCTACGAGCAGTACTTC. It is translated as CASSLADTYEQYF.

The chain recombines TRBV29-1 with TRBJ2-1; 12 bases are a match to TRBD2. The ends lost 6 bases at V and 9 bases at J; junction bases unmatched: 18. This CDR3 contains 17 residues. CDR1 is SQVTM, CDR2 ANQGSEA, per germline. Here the CDR3 DNA reads TGCAGCGTCAGCACCTCAAACCCTAGCGGGGGGGCAAGTGAGCAGTTCTTC. Its translation: CSVSTSNPSGGASEQFF.

This clone was picked up a small number of times. One end of the junction varies from germline; a read error may be responsible. The rearrangement uses TRBV15 and TRBJ2-4, with TRBD2 matching over 14 bases. Germline V gives CDR1 LNHNV, CDR2 YYDKDF (reference sequence). The CDR3 extends over 18 amino acids. In DNA, the CDR3 is TGTGCCACCAGCAGAGATAGGGGACTAGCGGGAGCCATAAACATTCAGTACTTC. It specifies CATSRDRGLAGAINIQYF.

V is TRBV4-3 and J is TRBJ2-7; D call uncertain. This CDR3 contains 13 residues. Germline V gene lookup returns CDR1 LGHNA and CDR2 YSLEER. Trimming removed 1 base from V and 3 bases from J, with 7 bases in between. DNA of the CDR3: TGCGCCAGCAGCCAAGCCTTTAACTACGAGCAGTACTTC. Amino acids: CASSQAFNYEQYF.

The rearrangement links TRBV4-1 to TRBJ2-2; 8 nucleotides agree with TRBD1. Looked up from germline, CDR1 is MGHRA and CDR2 is YSYEKL. This CDR3 region has 20 residues. Trimming removed 1 base from V and 2 bases from J; junction bases left unmatched: 15. The chain's CDR3 is CASSQAMTGAISTNTGELFF. CDR3 DNA: TGCGCCAGCAGCCAAGCAATGACAGGGGCCATATCGACCAACACCGGGGAGCTGTTTTTT.

J is TRBJ2-1 and V is TRBV9; D is uncertain. With 3 bases removed from V and 0 bases from J, the gap between germline ends came to 4 bases. CDR1 is SGDLS, CDR2 YYNGEE, per germline. The CDR3 runs to 13 residues. Here the CDR3 reads CASSGSSYNEQFF. DNA of the CDR3: TGTGCCAGCAGCGGGAGCTCCTACAATGAGCAGTTCTTC.

This clone was seen just once. V gene TRBV5-6 combines with J gene TRBJ1-3; D ambiguous. The CDR3 loop spans 17 amino acids. Trimming took 2 bases from V and 2 from J, leaving 17 bases between them. In germline, CDR1 is SGHDT, CDR2 YYEEEE. The DNA of the CDR3 is TGTGCCAGCAGCTTCGCTGTCACCCTAGGAACTGGAAACACCATATATTTT. This translates into CASSFAVTLGTGNTIYF.

The V gene is TRBV5-4, the J gene TRBJ2-1, with no clear D. Trimming removed 2 bases at V and 0 bases at J, with 3 bases between. CDR1 SGHNT and CDR2 YYREEE come from the germline V gene (reference sequence). The CDR3 is made up of 13 amino acids. The CDR3 sequence is CASSLSSYNEQFF. The CDR3 nucleotides read TGTGCCAGCAGCTTAAGCTCCTACAATGAGCAGTTCTTC.

The chain couples TRBV11-2 to TRBJ2-7, with 14 bases identical to TRBD2. V lost 3 bases and J lost 1; bases outside the gene matches: 5. CDR1 and CDR2 (germline): SGHAT, FQNNGV. The CDR3 covers 17 residues. The CDR3 coding sequence is TGTGCCAGCAGCTTGGGGACTAGCGGGGGCTCTTCCTACGAGCAGTACTTC. Its translation is CASSLGTSGGSSYEQYF.

V usage is TRBV19 and J usage is TRBJ2-2; D gene ambiguous. Germline V gene data show CDR1 as LNHDA and CDR2 as SQIVND (reference sequence). V was clipped by 3 bases and J by 2 bases, with 7 bases between them. CDR3 length: 14 amino acids. The CDR3 here is CASSMFTNTGELFF. CDR3 DNA sequence: TGTGCCAGTAGTATGTTCACAAACACCGGGGAGCTGTTTTTT. Full variable domain (missing parts from reference TRBV19 and TRBJ2-2): DGGITQSPKYLFRKEGQNVTLSCEQNLNHDAMYWYRQDPGQGLRLIYYSQIVNDFQKGDIAEGYSVSREKKESFPLTVTSAQKNPTAFYLCASSMFTNTGELFFGEGSRLTVL.

The CDR3 DNA is TGCGCCAGCAGCTTGGCGTCAGGGCCACCCGGAAACACCATATATTTT. Translation: CASSLASGPPGNTIYF. This rearrangement joins TRBV5-1 to TRBJ1-3; perhaps TRBD1 as D (5 bases). Trimming left V 0 bases short and J 4 bases short, with 14 bases between. This CDR3 comprises 16 residues. Germline V gives CDR1 SGHRS, CDR2 YFSETQ.

This clone was detected a few times. The J gene is TRBJ2-7, the V gene TRBV6-1; D is ambiguous. CDR3 length equals 12 residues. With 2 bases removed from V and 4 bases from J, the gap between germline ends came to 6 bases. Germline CDR1 MNHNS, CDR2 SASEGT. CDR3 region: CASSESSYEQYF. CDR3 bases: TGTGCCAGCAGTGAATCGAGTTACGAGCAGTACTTC.

The chain joins TRBV15 to TRBJ2-1, with 10 bases aligning to TRBD2. V was clipped by 4 bases and J by 4 bases; unmatched bases: 4. CDR3 length: 15 residues. Germline V CDR1 and CDR2: LNHNV, YYDKDF (reference sequence). The CDR3 nucleotides are TGTGCCACCAGCATCACTAGCGGGATATACAATGAGCAGTTCTTC. Its translation: CATSITSGIYNEQFF. Based on the CDR3 plus reference TRBV15 and TRBJ2-1, the full variable domain is DAMVIQNPRYQVTQFGKPVTLSCSQTLNHNVMYWYQQKSSQAPKLLFHYYDKDFNNEADTPDNFQSRRPNTSFCFLDIRSPGLGDTAMYLCATSITSGIYNEQFFGPGTRLTVL.

This sequence joins TRBV13 and TRBJ2-3; TRBD1 matches 10 bases. The CDR3 consists of 16 residues. Looked up from germline, CDR1 is PRHDT and CDR2 is FYEKMQ (reference sequence). V lost 5 bases to trimming and J lost 5 bases; unmatched junction nucleotides: 10. In DNA, the CDR3 is TGTGCCAGCAGCCTGAACCCGGGACAGGGGTTAGATACGCAGTATTTT. Translated: CASSLNPGQGLDTQYF.

This chain uses TRBV7-9 with TRBJ2-3, with D possibly being TRBD2 (6 bases). This CDR3 contains 16 residues. CDR1 is SEHNR and CDR2 is FQNEAQ in the germline V gene (reference sequence). Trimming removed 3 bases from V and 4 bases from J, with 17 bases in between. The CDR3 sequence is CASSLTRGIVADTQYF. CDR3 nucleotide sequence: TGTGCCAGCAGCTTGACTAGGGGTATTGTTGCAGATACGCAGTATTTT.

V is TRBV5-6 and J is TRBJ2-7; weak D call: TRBD2 (5 bases). The V and J ends lost 0 bases and 5 bases respectively, with 12 bases between them. The CDR3 has 14 residues. CDR1 and CDR2 (germline): SGHDT, YYEEEE. CDR3 protein: CASSLAPRVDEQYF. CDR3 coding DNA: TGTGCCAGCAGCTTGGCTCCGAGGGTGGACGAGCAGTACTTC.

This chain links TRBV30 with TRBJ2-3, with a weak D call TRBD2 (6 bases). V was pared by 8 bases and J by 3 bases, with 12 bases between. The V gene's germline CDR1 is GTSNPN and CDR2 SVGIG (reference sequence). CDR3 length: 12 residues. The CDR3 reads CAGSGQTDTQYF. CDR3 coding DNA: TGTGCCGGCAGCGGGCAGACAGATACGCAGTATTTT.

The chain uses TRBV7-8 and TRBJ2-1; D remains unclear. The CDR3 sequence is 12 residues long. Trimming stripped 7 bases from V and 6 bases from J, with 10 bases between. Per germline, CDR1 SGHVS and CDR2 FQNEAQ. CDR3 DNA: TGTGCCAGCACGCCGACGGGCAATGAGCAGTTCTTC. It yields the protein CASTPTGNEQFF.

This clone was counted only a few times. The J gene is TRBJ1-2, the V gene TRBV7-8; a possible D gene is TRBD1 (6 bases). The CDR3 loop spans 11 amino acids. Germline V lookup: CDR1 SGHVS, CDR2 FQNEAQ. V was clipped by 8 bases and J by 4 bases, with 8 bases between them. The CDR3 here is CASQDSYGYTF. The CDR3 nucleotides read TGTGCCAGCCAGGACAGCTATGGCTACACCTTC.